This T cell receptor (beta chain) was sequenced during a study of OX40 agonist ivuxolimab in advanced cancers. Background on the study: The patients received ivuxolimab by intravenous route every 2 weeks at 0.01 to 10 mg/kg.

With baseline, cycle 4 day 1, and cycle 7 day 1 as timepoints, blood was sampled. Turning to this clone: Its antigen is not identified.

Assay used: immunoSEQ multiplex PCR; TCRdb lists only in-frame clones, some missing. The data contain around 140,000 clones, 90% of them seen just once; the ten biggest clones take up less than 1.1%. V lost 4 bases, J lost 3 bases, and 6 bases lay in between. In germline, CDR1 is WSHSY, CDR2 SAAADI. CDR3 length: 12 amino acids. The study, taken as a whole, reports: Some patients who did not respond also had low normalized T-cell clonal expansion. On average, a greater number of expanded clones characterised CD8+ T cells relative to CD4+.

This rearrangement joins TRBV10-2 to TRBJ1-2; D gene uncertain. The sequencing used CD4+ or CD8+ T cells sorted from blood, collected in a trial of the OX40 agonist ivuxolimab. This receptor was identified in an adult with an advanced solid tumor such as melanoma, head and neck, liver or kidney cancer. The CDR3 DNA reads as TGCGCCAGCAGTGGAAACGACTATGGCTACACCTTC. Translating gives CASSGNDYGYTF.